The following is a T cell receptor beta chain sequence with its context. Its antigen is unidentified. Genomic DNA, for the unsorted samples, came from tens of millions of PBMCs. This record belongs to a study of shared clonotypes between healthy human individuals. General study points: Enrolling few donors narrowed the genetic and exposure-history diversity that was represented.

Assay used: immunoSEQ multiplex PCR; TCRdb lists only in-frame clones, some missing. The profile shows about 490,000 clones, around 80% of them singletons. Material: PBMCs. The sequence derives from a woman in her 40s in good health. Some clones in this sample may be carry-over from other donors' samples.

The CDR3 sequence: CATSSGRTTTDTQYF. The CDR3 DNA reads as TGTGCCACCAGCAGTGGGCGGACCACCACAGATACGCAGTATTTT. The chain is built from TRBV15 and TRBJ2-3; no reliable D call. There are 15 residues in the CDR3. Germline V gene sequence: CDR1 LNHNV, CDR2 YYDKDF (reference sequence). V lost 3 bases and J 2 bases, leaving 12 bases between the germline ends.